This entry concerns a single T cell receptor (beta chain). Antigen unknown. The data stem from a study of cytomegalovirus exposure and HLA in healthy donors. Use of 60 Vbeta and 13 Jbeta primers characterized the PCR. The method was immunoSEQ multiplex PCR; TCRdb's version includes in-frame clones alone and lacks a portion of them. The sample spans over 100,000 clones; the ten largest clones claim roughly 6.6%. Notes on the study in general: Being productive about 87% or about 30% of the time was typical of most TCR beta V segments in an earlier analysis. Reports described diagnosis of cytomegalovirus status by the classifier as highly specific and sensitive. Of the V segments, some could not be distinguished, including TRBV6-2 and TRBV6-3, and were excluded.

CDR1 and CDR2 (germline): SGHRS, YFSETQ. The V end was cut by 4 bases, the J end by 4 bases, with 12 bases between. This CDR3 is 13 amino acids long. The sample taken for sequencing was PBMCs. The TCR was taken from a man aged 40-49 years in good health and CMV-seropositive. V usage is TRBV5-1 and J usage is TRBJ2-7, with a possible D match to TRBD1 (6 bases). The CDR3 sequence is CASSPDRVYEQYF. CDR3 in DNA: TGCGCCAGCAGCCCGGACAGAGTATACGAGCAGTACTTC.